This T cell receptor beta chain was profiled in a study of metastatic and nonmetastatic thyroid tumors. Regarding the study as a whole: Reported TCR beta diversity, measured in blood and tumor, was significantly higher for malignant thyroid tumors than for benign nodules.

All patients were untreated before thyroid surgery. The CDR3 runs 13 residues. Germline V lookup: CDR1 KGHDR, CDR2 SFDVKD. V was pared by 4 bases and J by 8 bases, with 11 bases between. Original processing methods: Building a distant-metastasis classifier for papillary thyroid cancer drew on CDR3 differences across clinicopathological groups. TCRdb re-analyzed the PCR reads using MiXCR. The V and J calls come from TCRdb's annotation, not from the publication. The table records approximately 13,000 clones, 25% to 35% of them present only once. By share, this clone ranks as medium-sized (0.01 to 0.1%). Its antigen remains unknown.

This sequence was found in a female donor with papillary thyroid cancer or a benign thyroid nodule (not recorded which). Some clones in this sample may be carry-over from other donors' samples. The sample taken for sequencing was blood. V and J are TRBV24-1 and TRBJ2-1, with D unresolved. The DNA for the CDR3 is TGTGCCACCAGTGAGGATGGTTCGGATGAGCAGTTCTTC. This sequence encodes CATSEDGSDEQFF.